This T cell receptor (beta chain) comes out of a study of blood T cell dynamics during melanoma immunotherapy. Time point reported: pre-treatment baseline. Blood was drawn before treatment and at week 3 after checkpoint blockade. Findings of the study overall: At W3, later disease-control patients showed bifurcated PBMC repertoire changes, unlike progressors.

DNA loading was fixed at about 0.35 ug for all bulk PBMC samples. Here immunoSEQ multiplex PCR was the method, and the copy in TCRdb shows in-frame clones only, minus some. Here the sample spans around 26,000 clones, around 88% being singletons. With regard to this clone: Its antigen is still unknown.

V shed 5 bases and J shed 3 bases, with 11 bases lying between them. This CDR3 comprises 14 residues. CDR1 and CDR2 from the germline V gene are LNHNV and YYDKDF (reference sequence). Here the sequenced sample was blood, taken from a patient treated with checkpoint blockade. J is TRBJ2-1 and V is TRBV15; either TRBD1 or TRBD2 may supply D (5 bases each). The clonotype was recovered from a human donor with melanoma. CDR3 bases: TGTGCCACCAGCGTAGGGACCGTCTACAATGAGCAGTTCTTC. It translates to CATSVGTVYNEQFF.